This TCR beta chain appears in the sequencing data of a study of cytomegalovirus exposure and HLA in healthy donors. On the study more broadly: The Caucasian-associated ancestry cluster held about 80% of 398 genotyped donors.

Overall study results and limits: For most TCR beta V segments, an earlier analysis put the productive rate at about 87% or about 30% of the time.

Deletions cut 1 base from V and 2 bases from J, with 8 bases between. Germline CDR1 reads GTSNPN; CDR2 reads SVGIG (reference sequence). CDR3 length: 13 residues. On this clone itself: Its cognate antigen is unknown.

The PCR had 60 Vbeta and 13 Jbeta primers. Sequencing used immunoSEQ multiplex PCR; TCRdb keeps in-frame clones, though not all of them. The sample table sets out some 21,000 clones. The clonotype comes from a man aged 55 to 69 in good health and CMV-seropositive. What was sequenced was PBMCs. The gene calls are TRBV30 and TRBJ1-2; a possible D gene is TRBD1 (6 bases). The DNA for the CDR3 is TGTGCCTGGAGTGCTGACAGGAACTATGGCTACACCTTC. It encodes CAWSADRNYGYTF. Supplemented by reference TRBV30 and TRBJ1-2, the full variable domain reads SQTIHQWPATLVQPVGSPLSLECTVEGTSNPNLYWYRQAAGRGLQLLFYSVGIGQISSEVPQNLSASRPQDRQFILSSKKLLLSDSGFYLCAWSADRNYGYTFGSGTRLTVV.